The source of this TCR beta chain is a study of cytomegalovirus exposure and HLA in healthy donors. TCRdb's copy holds only in-frame clones and misses some; the assay was immunoSEQ multiplex PCR. This sample has about 73,000 clones; 85% to 95% occur once, and the top ten carry about 3%. A note on this clone: Its specificity is not known.

The CDR3 has 15 residues. Germline V gene data show CDR1 as SGHDT and CDR2 as YYEEEE. The trim removed 3 bases at V and 5 bases at J, leaving 8 bases unmatched. Overall study findings and caveats: Most TCR sequences showed up rarely, but some public TCRs showed up in many donors. The tendency of first-cohort TCR clusters to co-occur in the 100 to 150 validation repertoires was identified by a subsequent analysis. In vitro, a few CMV-associated chains proved specific for CMV antigens.

The chain uses TRBV5-6 and TRBJ1-2, with 9 bases identical to TRBD1. This TCR came from a man younger than 35 in good health and CMV-seronegative. The sequencing input was PBMCs. DNA of the CDR3: TGTGCCAGCAGCTCGCCCGGGACAGGGATATATGGCTACACCTTC. Translating gives CASSSPGTGIYGYTF.